Sequencing of this T cell receptor beta chain was carried out in a study of T-cell memory formation after mild COVID-19. Germline V lookup: CDR1 SGHDT, CDR2 YYEEEE. The CDR3 has 14 amino acids. The V end was cut by 2 bases, the J end by 2 bases, with 11 bases between. This clonotype was seen a handful of times. Its matching antigen is unknown. Study-wide points: Nothing showed for sure that second-wave clones peaking on day 37 were SARS-CoV-2 specific. The CD4+ clones that contracted clustered mainly within CM and EM, and the CD8+ clones concentrated in EMRA. Cross-reactive memory apparently joined, as some responding clones appeared in pre-infection memory.

TCRdb re-called the 5' RACE reads with MiXCR, one entry per CDR3 protein. Of around 320,000 distinct CDR3 sequences listed, just under 20% are singletons. The sample was PBMCs or a T cell subset sorted from them (not recorded which). V usage is TRBV5-6 and J usage is TRBJ2-7; no clear D gene. This TCR came from a man younger than 30 who had mild COVID-19 (a few samples of this study predate the infection). Cell type and time point are not known. For the CDR3, the DNA is TGTGCCAGCAGCTTCGGCAGGTGGGCCTACGAGCAGTACTTC. It translates to CASSFGRWAYEQYF.